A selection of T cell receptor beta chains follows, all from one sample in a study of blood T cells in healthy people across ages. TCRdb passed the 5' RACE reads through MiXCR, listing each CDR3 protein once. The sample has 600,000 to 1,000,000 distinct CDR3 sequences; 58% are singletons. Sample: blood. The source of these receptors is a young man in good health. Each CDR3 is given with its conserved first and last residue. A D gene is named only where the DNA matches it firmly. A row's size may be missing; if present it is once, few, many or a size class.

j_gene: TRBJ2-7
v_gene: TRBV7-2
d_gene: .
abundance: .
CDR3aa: CASSFEGGAYEQYF
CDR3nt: TGTGCCAGCAGCTTTGAGGGGGGGGCCTACGAGCAGTACTTC

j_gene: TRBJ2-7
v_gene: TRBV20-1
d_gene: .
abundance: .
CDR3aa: CSATSMAPRSEQYF
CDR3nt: TGCAGTGCAACTTCGATGGCTCCGAGGTCCGAGCAGTACTTC

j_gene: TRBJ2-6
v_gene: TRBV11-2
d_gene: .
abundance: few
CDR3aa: CASSSAEGISTDVLTF
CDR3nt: TGTGCCAGCAGCTCCGCCGAAGGAATTTCGACAGACGTCCTGACTTTC

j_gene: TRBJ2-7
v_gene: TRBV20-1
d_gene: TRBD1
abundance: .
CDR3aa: CSARELDRGVYEQYF
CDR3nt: TGCAGTGCTAGAGAGTTGGACAGGGGTGTCTACGAGCAGTACTTC

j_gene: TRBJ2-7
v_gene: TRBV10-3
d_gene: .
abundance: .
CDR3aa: CAISANGGYEQYF
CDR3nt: TGTGCCATCAGTGCCAACGGGGGCTACGAGCAGTACTTC

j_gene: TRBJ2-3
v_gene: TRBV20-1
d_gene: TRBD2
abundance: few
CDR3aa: CSALSGRGTDTQYF
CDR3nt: TGCAGTGCTCTGAGCGGGAGAGGGACAGATACGCAGTATTTT

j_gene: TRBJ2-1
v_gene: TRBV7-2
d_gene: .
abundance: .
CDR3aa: CASSLALPASVAEQFF
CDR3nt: TGTGCCAGCAGCTTAGCCCTCCCGGCAAGCGTGGCTGAGCAGTTCTTC

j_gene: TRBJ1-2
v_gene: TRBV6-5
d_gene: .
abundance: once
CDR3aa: CASSYSLDTVRGNYGYTF
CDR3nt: TGTGCCAGCAGTTACTCCCTGGATACGGTCCGGGGGAACTATGGCTACACCTTC

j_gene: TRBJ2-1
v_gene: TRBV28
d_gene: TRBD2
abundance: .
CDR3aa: CASRGRLAGYNEQFF
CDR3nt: TGTGCCAGCAGGGGTCGGCTAGCGGGGTACAATGAGCAGTTCTTC

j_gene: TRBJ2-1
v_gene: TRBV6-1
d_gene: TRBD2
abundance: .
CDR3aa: CASSVSGGLAGPEQFF
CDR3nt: TGTGCCAGCAGTGTTTCCGGGGGGCTAGCGGGTCCCGAACAGTTCTTC

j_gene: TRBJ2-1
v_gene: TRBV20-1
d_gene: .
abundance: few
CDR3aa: CSATRGSGAPEQFF
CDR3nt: TGCAGTGCCACCCGGGGTAGCGGAGCCCCTGAGCAGTTCTTC

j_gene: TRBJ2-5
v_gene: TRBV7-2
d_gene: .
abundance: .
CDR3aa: CASSQGGVRATQYF
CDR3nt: TGTGCCAGCAGCCAGGGAGGTGTTCGGGCGACCCAGTACTTC

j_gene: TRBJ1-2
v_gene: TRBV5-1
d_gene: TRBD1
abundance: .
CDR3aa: CASSPAPGGTRGYTF
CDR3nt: TGCGCCAGCAGCCCGGCGCCAGGGGGGACTCGGGGCTACACCTTC

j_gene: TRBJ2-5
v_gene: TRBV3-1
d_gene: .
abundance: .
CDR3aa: CASSQVASETQYF
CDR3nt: TGTGCCAGCAGCCAAGTTGCGTCGGAGACCCAGTACTTC

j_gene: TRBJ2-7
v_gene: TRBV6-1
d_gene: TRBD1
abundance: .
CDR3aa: CASTPRQGPTYEQYF
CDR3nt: TGTGCCAGCACCCCACGACAGGGGCCCACCTACGAGCAGTACTTC

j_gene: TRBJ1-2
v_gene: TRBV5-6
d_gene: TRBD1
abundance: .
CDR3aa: CASSYPRGIMIGYGYTF
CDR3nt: TGTGCCAGCAGCTACCCCAGGGGGATCATGATTGGGTATGGCTACACCTTC

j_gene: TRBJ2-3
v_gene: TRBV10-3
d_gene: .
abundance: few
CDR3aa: CAINSGTDTDTQYF
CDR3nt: TGTGCCATCAATTCGGGGACGGATACTGATACGCAGTATTTT

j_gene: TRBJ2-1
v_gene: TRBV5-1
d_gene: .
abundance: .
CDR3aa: CASSSRQGSGGEQFF
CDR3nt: TGCGCCAGCAGCTCTCGCCAGGGGTCCGGAGGAGAGCAGTTCTTC

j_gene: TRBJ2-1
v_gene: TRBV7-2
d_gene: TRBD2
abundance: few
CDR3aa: CASSSMGLAGENEQFF
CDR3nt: TGTGCCAGCAGTTCCATGGGGCTAGCGGGGGAGAATGAGCAGTTCTTC

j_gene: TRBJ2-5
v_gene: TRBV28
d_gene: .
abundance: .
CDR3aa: CASSSPLGAGPETQYF
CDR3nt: TGTGCCAGCAGTTCCCCCTTAGGAGCGGGCCCAGAGACCCAGTACTTC

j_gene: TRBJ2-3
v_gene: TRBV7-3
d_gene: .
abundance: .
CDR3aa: CASSSRFSDTQYF
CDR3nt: TGTGCCAGCAGCTCACGGTTCTCAGATACGCAGTATTTT

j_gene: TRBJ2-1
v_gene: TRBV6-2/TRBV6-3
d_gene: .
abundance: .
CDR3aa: CASSSLKYNEQFF
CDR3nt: TGTGCCAGCAGTTCCCTCAAATACAATGAGCAGTTCTTC

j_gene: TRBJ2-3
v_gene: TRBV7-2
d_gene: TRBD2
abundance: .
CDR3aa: CASSLIGLAGGGTDTQYF
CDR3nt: TGTGCCAGCAGCTTAATCGGACTAGCGGGGGGGGGCACAGATACGCAGTATTTT

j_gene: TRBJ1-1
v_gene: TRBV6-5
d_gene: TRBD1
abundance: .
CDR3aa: CASSYGRPGQGLAFF
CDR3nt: TGTGCCAGCAGTTACGGAAGGCCGGGACAGGGACTAGCTTTCTTT

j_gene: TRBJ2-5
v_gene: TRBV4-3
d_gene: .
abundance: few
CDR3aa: CASSQDPLQTQYF
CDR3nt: TGCGCCAGCAGCCAAGACCCTCTCCAGACCCAGTACTTC

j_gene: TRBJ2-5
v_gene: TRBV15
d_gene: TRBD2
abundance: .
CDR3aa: CATRNPGLADQETQYF
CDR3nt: TGTGCCACCAGAAACCCCGGACTAGCGGACCAAGAGACCCAGTACTTC

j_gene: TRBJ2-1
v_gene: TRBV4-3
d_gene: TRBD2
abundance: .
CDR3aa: CASSQELSGTYNEQFF
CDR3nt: TGCGCCAGCAGCCAAGAACTTAGCGGGACCTACAATGAGCAGTTCTTC

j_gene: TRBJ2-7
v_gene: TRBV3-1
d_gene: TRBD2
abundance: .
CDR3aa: CASSLSRGASGTYEQYF
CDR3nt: TGTGCCAGCAGCCTATCCCGTGGGGCTAGCGGAACCTACGAGCAGTACTTC

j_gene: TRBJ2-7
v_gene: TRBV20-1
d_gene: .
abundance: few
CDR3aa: CSARHSREQYF
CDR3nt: TGCAGTGCTAGACACAGCCGCGAGCAGTACTTC

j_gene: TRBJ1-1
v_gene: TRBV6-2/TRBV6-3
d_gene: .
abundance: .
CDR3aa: CASSYAQVNTEAFF
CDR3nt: TGTGCCAGCAGTTACGCACAGGTGAACACTGAAGCTTTCTTT

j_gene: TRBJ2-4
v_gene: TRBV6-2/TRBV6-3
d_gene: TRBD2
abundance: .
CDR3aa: CASSYLSGSQNIQYF
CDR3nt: TGTGCCAGTAGTTACCTTAGCGGGAGCCAAAACATTCAGTACTTC

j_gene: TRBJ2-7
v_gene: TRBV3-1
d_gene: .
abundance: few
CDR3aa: CASSFLGGGEQYF
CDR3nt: TGTGCCAGCAGTTTTCTAGGAGGGGGCGAGCAGTACTTC

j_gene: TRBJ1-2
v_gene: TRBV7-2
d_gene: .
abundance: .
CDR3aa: CASSYTGNYGYTF
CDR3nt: TGTGCCAGCAGCTACACAGGGAACTATGGCTACACCTTC

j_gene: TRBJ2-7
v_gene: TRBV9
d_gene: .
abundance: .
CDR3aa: CASSATDDEQYF
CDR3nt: TGTGCCAGCAGCGCCACCGACGACGAGCAGTACTTC

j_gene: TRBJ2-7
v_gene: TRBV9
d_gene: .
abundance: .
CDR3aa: CASSVDPQVGAYEQYF
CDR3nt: TGCGCCAGCAGCGTAGACCCACAGGTAGGCGCCTACGAGCAGTACTTC

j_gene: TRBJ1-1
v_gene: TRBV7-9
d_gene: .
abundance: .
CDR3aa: CASSLAQDGNTEAFF
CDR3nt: TGTGCCAGCAGCTTAGCGCAGGACGGGAACACTGAAGCTTTCTTT

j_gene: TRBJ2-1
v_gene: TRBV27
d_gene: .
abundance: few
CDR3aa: CASSFGSRTPYNEQFF
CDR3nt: TGTGCCAGCAGTTTCGGGTCTAGAACCCCCTACAATGAGCAGTTCTTC

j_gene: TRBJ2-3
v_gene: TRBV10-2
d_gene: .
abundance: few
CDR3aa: CASKSSPNPSTDTQYF
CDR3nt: TGCGCCAGCAAAAGTAGTCCAAATCCTAGCACAGATACGCAGTATTTT

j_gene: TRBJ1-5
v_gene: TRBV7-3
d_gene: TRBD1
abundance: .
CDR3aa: CASSSQRDRVKQPQHF
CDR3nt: TGTGCCAGCAGCTCCCAAAGGGACAGGGTTAAGCAGCCCCAGCATTTT

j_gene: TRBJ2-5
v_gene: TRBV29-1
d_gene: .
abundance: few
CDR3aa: CSVGEGIQETQYF
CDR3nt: TGCAGCGTTGGTGAGGGTATCCAAGAGACCCAGTACTTC

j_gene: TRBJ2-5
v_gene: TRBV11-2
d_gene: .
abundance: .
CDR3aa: CASSLGRVGEETQYF
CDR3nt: TGTGCCAGCAGCTTAGGACGGGTTGGGGAAGAGACCCAGTACTTC

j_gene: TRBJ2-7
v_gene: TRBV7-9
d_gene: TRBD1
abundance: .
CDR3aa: CASSWGTVTDEQYF
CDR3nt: TGTGCCAGCAGCTGGGGGACAGTTACCGACGAGCAGTACTTC

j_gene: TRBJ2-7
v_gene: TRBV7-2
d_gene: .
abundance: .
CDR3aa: CASSSAPTDEQYF
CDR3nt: TGTGCCAGCAGCTCCGCCCCGACGGACGAGCAGTACTTC

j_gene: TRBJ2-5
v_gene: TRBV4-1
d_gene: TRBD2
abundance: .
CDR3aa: CASSQVFSGGQETQYF
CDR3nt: TGCGCCAGCAGCCAAGTTTTTAGCGGGGGGCAAGAGACCCAGTACTTC

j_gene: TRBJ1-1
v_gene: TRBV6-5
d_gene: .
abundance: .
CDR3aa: CASSYSPGTTEAFF
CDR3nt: TGTGCCAGCAGTTACTCCCCGGGGACCACTGAAGCTTTCTTT

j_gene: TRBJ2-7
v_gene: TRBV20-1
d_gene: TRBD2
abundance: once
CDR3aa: CSAPLAGGLSSYEQYF
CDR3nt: TGCAGTGCCCCACTAGCGGGAGGTCTGAGCTCCTACGAGCAGTACTTC

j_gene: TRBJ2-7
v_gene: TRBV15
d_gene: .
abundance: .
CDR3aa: CATGVGVDYEQYF
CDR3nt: TGTGCCACCGGTGTCGGGGTTGACTACGAGCAGTACTTC

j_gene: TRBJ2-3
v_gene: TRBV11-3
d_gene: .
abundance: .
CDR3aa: CASSPGGGTQYF
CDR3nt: TGTGCCAGCAGCCCCGGGGGAGGTACGCAGTATTTT

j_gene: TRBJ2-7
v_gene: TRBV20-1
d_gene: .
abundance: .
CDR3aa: CSAGESGLREQYF
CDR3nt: TGCAGTGCAGGGGAGTCGGGCCTTCGGGAGCAGTACTTC

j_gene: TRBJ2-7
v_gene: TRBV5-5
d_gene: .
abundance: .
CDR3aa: CASSLEPVGYEQYF
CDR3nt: TGTGCCAGCAGCTTGGAACCCGTGGGTTACGAGCAGTACTTC

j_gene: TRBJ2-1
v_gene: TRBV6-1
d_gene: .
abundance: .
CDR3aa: CASSEKASRAYNEQFF
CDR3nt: TGCGCCAGCAGTGAAAAGGCTAGCAGAGCCTACAATGAGCAGTTCTTC

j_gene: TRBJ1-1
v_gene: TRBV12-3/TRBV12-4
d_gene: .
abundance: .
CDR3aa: CASSLEPEAFF
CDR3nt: TGTGCCAGCAGTTTAGAGCCCGAAGCTTTCTTT

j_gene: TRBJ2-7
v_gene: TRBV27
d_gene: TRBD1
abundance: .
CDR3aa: CASRSNRGPYEQYF
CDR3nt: TGTGCCAGCAGATCCAACAGGGGGCCTTACGAGCAGTACTTC

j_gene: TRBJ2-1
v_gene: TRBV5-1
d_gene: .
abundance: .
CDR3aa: CASSLQGILNEQFF
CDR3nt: TGCGCCAGCAGCTTGCAGGGGATACTAAATGAGCAGTTCTTC

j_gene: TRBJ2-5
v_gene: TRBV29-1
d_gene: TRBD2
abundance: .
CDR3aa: CSVDYGGEETQYF
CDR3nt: TGCAGCGTTGATTATGGGGGGGAAGAGACCCAGTACTTC